This T cell receptor beta chain was observed in a study of T cell responses to AZD1222 COVID-19 vaccine. V dropped 2 bases and J dropped 4 bases, with 2 bases sitting between them. This CDR3 has 11 amino acids. CDR1 is PRHDT and CDR2 is FYEKMQ in the germline V gene (reference sequence). Assay used: immunoSEQ multiplex PCR; TCRdb lists only in-frame clones, some missing. The sample has tens of thousands of clones, around 80% seen once. Study-wide results and caveats: Receipt of two AZD1222 doses was followed by a rise in Spike-specific TCR breadth and depth. Most donors were white British and more were female, and clonal diversity was possibly underestimated. Repertoires were sampled only after the peak T cell response. Spike-wide vaccine-associated CD4 TCRs dominated at 160-218 and 743-854.

This clone was recorded once. The antigen remains undetermined. The sequences come from peripheral blood, collected on day 0 of AZD1222 vaccination. This chain connects TRBV13 to TRBJ2-5; the D is unclear. The source of this sequence is an adult in good health. As DNA, the CDR3 is TGTGCCAGCAGCTTACGAGAGACCCAGTACTTC. Translated, it gives CASSLRETQYF. Combining the CDR3 with reference TRBV13 and TRBJ2-5 gives the whole variable domain AAGVIQSPRHLIKEKRETATLKCYPIPRHDTVYWYQQGPGQDPQFLISFYEKMQSDKGSIPDRFSAQQFSDYHSELNMSSLELGDSALYFCASSLRETQYFGPGTRLLVL.